This T cell receptor beta chain was recovered during a study of regulatory T cells in long-lasting Graves disease. Comments on this clonotype: Its antigen is still unknown.

Trimming took off 6 bases at V and 5 bases at J, with 12 bases between the two ends. The CDR3 contains 12 residues. Germline V CDR1 and CDR2: DFQATT, SNEGSKA (reference sequence). Researchers made TCR beta libraries by using iRepertoire HTBI primers and running Arm-PCR on CDR3 regions. In the original analysis: The identification of under 65 TRBV and 14 TRBJ segments was made across samples. TCRdb analysed the multiplex PCR reads with MiXCR anew, one entry per CDR3 protein. TCRdb's processing, not the authors' own work, is the source of the V and J calls. The repertoire holds about 300,000 distinct CDR3 sequences, with 20% to 25% as singletons. General study results and limits: Investigators studied peripheral blood only, not thyroid tissue. For persistent Graves' patients, TCR diversity was lower than for newly diagnosed ones.

Time point meaning: persistent/refractory GD, antithyroid drugs over 5 years with positive TRAb. After RNA was extracted from PBMCs, the TCR library was made from it. An endocrinology unit in Xi'an, China, supplied the patients. The origin of this receptor is a female donor with Graves disease. The chain recombines TRBV20-1 with TRBJ2-3; D is uncertain. Sequencing was performed on peripheral blood mononuclear cells (PBMCs), taken when the disease was refractory, from a patient treated with antithyroid drugs. CDR3 loop: CSAPELVDTQYF. The CDR3 DNA sequence: TGCAGTGCACCCGAACTGGTAGATACGCAGTATTTT.